The 23 T cell receptor beta chains presented below share a single source sample, sequenced in a study of identical twins. TCRdb re-derived calls from the 5' RACE reads in MiXCR, one entry per CDR3 protein. The sample lists 700,000 or so distinct CDR3 sequences; over 8.5% were seen once. The same sample was also studied in work on yellow fever vaccine responses in identical twins.

The sample taken for sequencing was PBMCs. The receptors shown here come from a woman between 18 and 29 years old in good health.

The chain joins TRBV27 to TRBJ2-5; 11 nucleotides match TRBD2. This CDR3 has 18 amino acids. Germline CDR1 MNHEY, CDR2 SMNVEV (reference sequence). The V and J ends lost 3 bases and 4 bases, in that order; junction bases with no gene match: 13. CDR3 amino acids: CASSFRTSGSSAGETQYF. DNA of the CDR3: TGTGCCAGCAGTTTCCGAACTAGCGGGAGTTCGGCGGGAGAGACCCAGTACTTC.

The chain couples TRBV20-1 to TRBJ2-2; D not certain. Germline CDR1 is DFQATT and CDR2 is SNEGSKA (reference sequence). This CDR3 spans 11 amino acids. The V gene lost 6 bases and the J gene lost 2 bases, with 4 bases spanning the gap. CDR3 sequence: CSATNTGELFF. As DNA, the CDR3 is TGCAGTGCGACTAACACCGGGGAGCTGTTTTTT.

This clonotype was detected only a few times. This chain uses TRBV7-9 with TRBJ2-4; TRBD2 aligns across 15 bases. Germline V gene lookup returns CDR1 SEHNR and CDR2 FQNEAQ (reference sequence). This CDR3 region has 15 residues. Unmatched junction bases numbered 1, after V lost 4 bases and J lost 6 bases. CDR3 nucleotides: TGTGCCAGCAGCTCGGGACTAGCGGGAGGAAACATTCAGTACTTC. Translation: CASSSGLAGGNIQYF.

This clonotype turned up a few times. The chain links TRBV9 to TRBJ2-3, with TRBD2 matching over 8 bases. V lost 3 bases and J lost 1; bases outside the gene matches: 7. Germline V gives CDR1 SGDLS, CDR2 YYNGEE. The CDR3 runs to 16 residues. CDR3 amino acids: CASSEDSGIRTDTQYF. In DNA, the CDR3 is TGTGCCAGCAGCGAAGATAGCGGGATCCGCACAGATACGCAGTATTTT.

The V call is TRBV28, the J call TRBJ2-1, with 11 bases fitting TRBD2. Germline-derived CDR1 and CDR2 are MDHEN and SYDVKM. The CDR3 length is 14 residues. V shed 10 bases, J shed 8 bases, and the junction held 10 bases outside the gene matches. The CDR3 loop reads CATTASGRLHEQFF. For the CDR3, the DNA is TGTGCCACTACCGCTAGCGGGAGGCTACATGAGCAGTTCTTC.

The sample holds a few counts of this clonotype. The gene calls are TRBV3-1 and TRBJ1-2; D gene ambiguous. CDR3 size: 14 residues. The germline gives CDR1 LGHDT, CDR2 YNNKEL (reference sequence). V was clipped by 6 bases and J by 0 bases, with 11 bases between them. The CDR3 DNA reads as TGTGCCAGCAGTACCACTGACACTAACTATGGCTACACCTTC. Residues: CASSTTDTNYGYTF.

Many counts were recorded for this clonotype. This chain uses TRBV6-5 with TRBJ2-3, with TRBD2 identical over 7 bases. This CDR3 has 12 residues. Unmatched junction bases numbered 5, after V lost 8 bases and J lost 6 bases. Germline assignment: CDR1 MNHEY and CDR2 SVGAGI. DNA of the CDR3: TGTGCCAGCGGACTAGTATTGGATACGCAGTATTTT. This codes for CASGLVLDTQYF.

The DNA for the CDR3 is TGCAGTGCTGGTACCGGGACAGGGCTCAATGAGCAGTTCTTC. This sequence encodes CSAGTGTGLNEQFF. The chain couples TRBV20-1 to TRBJ2-1; 9 bases are a match to TRBD1. Germline V gives CDR1 DFQATT, CDR2 SNEGSKA (reference sequence). Germline trimming cut 5 bases from V and 6 bases from J; bases unmatched to any gene: 8. The CDR3 sequence is 14 residues long.

This clonotype has just a few counts. The J gene is TRBJ2-2, the V gene TRBV12-3 or TRBV12-4; D might be TRBD1 or TRBD2, each matching 5 bases. The CDR3 has 14 amino acids. The V end was cut by 8 bases, the J end by 5 bases, with 15 bases between. Here the CDR3 DNA reads TGTGCCAGCCACAGAGGGGTCGGAACCGGGGAGCTGTTTTTT. Residues: CASHRGVGTGELFF.

Many counts were recorded for this clonotype. V gene TRBV24-1 combines with J gene TRBJ2-1, with a possible D match to TRBD1 (5 bases). V was pared by 4 bases and J by 7 bases, with 28 bases between. This CDR3 comprises 19 residues. CDR1 KGHDR and CDR2 SFDVKD come from the germline V gene. In DNA form, the CDR3 reads TGTGCCACCAGTGACACCCGGTGGAACCAGGGCCGGTCTGGAAATGAGCAGTTCTTC. Its protein is CATSDTRWNQGRSGNEQFF.

This rearrangement joins TRBV10-3 to TRBJ2-2, with D perhaps TRBD2 (6 bases). CDR1 ENHRY and CDR2 SYGVKD come from the germline V gene. The CDR3 sequence is 14 residues long. V was clipped by 5 bases and J by 9 bases, with 16 bases between them. The CDR3 nucleotides are TGTGCCATCAGTCCCGTAGGCGGGGTCAGGGAGCTGTTTTTT. This encodes CAISPVGGVRELFF.

The chain links TRBV25-1 to TRBJ2-7, with 9 bases lining up with TRBD2. Germline lookup yields CDR1 MGHDK and CDR2 SYGVNS. V was pared by 6 bases and J by 5 bases, with 5 bases of the junction left unmatched. CDR3 length: 13 amino acids. CDR3 bases: TGTGCCAGCAGAACTAGCGGGCTCGACGAGCAGTACTTC. Translating it yields CASRTSGLDEQYF.

The sample holds a few counts of this clonotype. The V gene is TRBV6-5, the J gene TRBJ2-5; 7 nucleotides align to TRBD1. V lost 1 base, J lost 5 bases, and 7 bases stayed unmatched. The CDR3 contains 15 residues. Germline V lookup: CDR1 MNHEY, CDR2 SVGAGI. The CDR3 is CASSYWAGGGETQYF. In DNA, the CDR3 is TGTGCCAGCAGTTACTGGGCAGGGGGTGGCGAGACCCAGTACTTC.

This clonotype was counted ten times or more. This chain joins TRBV15 and TRBJ2-3, with TRBD2 matching 11 bases. Per the germline V gene, CDR1 is LNHNV and CDR2 is YYDKDF (reference sequence). The CDR3 covers 20 residues. V shed 2 bases, J shed 1 base, and the junction held 14 bases outside the gene matches. The CDR3 bases are TGTGCCACCAGCAGAAAGAGACTAGCGGGGACCCTAGGGGGCACAGATACGCAGTATTTT. As protein: CATSRKRLAGTLGGTDTQYF.

This clonotype was recorded a few times. This chain joins TRBV20-1 and TRBJ2-3; D gene ambiguous. V gave up 5 bases and J gave up 1 base, with 16 bases separating them. CDR1 DFQATT and CDR2 SNEGSKA come from the germline V gene (reference sequence). The CDR3 has 15 residues. In DNA form, the CDR3 reads TGCAGTGCTGCCGGGCTCCAGGACGGCACAGATACGCAGTATTTT. Its protein is CSAAGLQDGTDTQYF.

This chain joins TRBV27 and TRBJ2-1, with 7 bases fitting TRBD1. V was pared by 6 bases and J by 6 bases, with 14 bases of the junction left unmatched. This CDR3 region has 16 residues. CDR1 is MNHEY and CDR2 is SMNVEV in the germline V gene (reference sequence). In nucleotides, the CDR3 is TGTGCCAGCAGCCTCATGACAGGGACGGGGCCCAATGAGCAGTTCTTC. This encodes CASSLMTGTGPNEQFF.

This clonotype was counted a few times. This sequence joins TRBV24-1 and TRBJ1-2; D remains ambiguous. V was clipped by 0 bases and J by 8 bases, with 6 bases between them. Germline V CDR1 and CDR2: KGHDR, SFDVKD. This CDR3 has 12 amino acids. The CDR3, as DNA: TGTGCCACCAGTGATTTGGGAAGCGGCTACACCTTC. This gives the protein CATSDLGSGYTF.

The gene calls are TRBV7-9 and TRBJ2-4; 8 nucleotides agree with TRBD2. The junction had 8 bases not matched to a gene; V was cut back by 3 bases and J by 4 bases. The CDR3 sequence is 16 residues long. Germline V CDR1 and CDR2: SEHNR, FQNEAQ (reference sequence). CDR3 sequence: CASSFDLSGRKNIQYF. The CDR3 DNA reads TGTGCCAGCAGCTTCGATTTAAGCGGGAGAAAAAACATTCAGTACTTC.

This clonotype was observed a few times. The chain links TRBV7-9 to TRBJ2-7; possibly TRBD1 for D (5 bases). V lost 4 bases to trimming and J lost 2 bases, with 12 bases between them. Germline CDR1 SEHNR, CDR2 FQNEAQ (reference sequence). This CDR3 spans 14 amino acids. The CDR3 DNA sequence: TGTGCCAGCAGCTCTCGACAGCAAGCCTACGAGCAGTACTTC. Its protein is CASSSRQQAYEQYF.

This clonotype showed up many times. V gene TRBV6-1 combines with J gene TRBJ1-2, with TRBD1 identical over 9 bases. CDR1 is MNHNS, CDR2 SASEGT, per germline. The ends lost 6 bases at V and 7 bases at J; junction bases unmatched: 12. CDR3 length equals 15 residues. The CDR3 spells CASSGNRGRDGGYTF. In DNA, the CDR3 is TGTGCCAGCAGCGGCAACAGGGGGCGCGATGGTGGCTACACCTTC.

The genes are TRBV2 and TRBJ2-6; D remains unclear. V lost 6 bases, J lost 0 bases, and 15 bases lay in between. The CDR3 extends over 17 amino acids. Per the germline V gene, CDR1 is SNHLY and CDR2 is FYNNEI. The CDR3 bases are TGTGCCAGCAGGCGAGTAAATCCGTCCTCTGGGGCCAACGTCCTGACTTTC. It is translated as CASRRVNPSSGANVLTF.

CDR3 loop: CASSLLSNNEQFF. Written as DNA, the CDR3 is TGCGCCAGCAGTTTGTTAAGCAACAATGAGCAGTTCTTC. The V gene is TRBV5-1, the J gene TRBJ2-1; no reliable D call. The CDR3 length is 13 residues. With 5 bases removed from V and 5 bases from J, the gap between germline ends came to 11 bases. Germline V gene data show CDR1 as SGHRS and CDR2 as YFSETQ.

This clonotype appeared a few times. This CDR3 reads CASSHNGRSGEQFF. CDR3 coding DNA: TGCGCCAGCAGCCATAACGGACGGAGCGGTGAGCAGTTCTTC. The chain carries TRBV4-3 and TRBJ2-1, with TRBD2 as a possible D gene (5 bases). With 3 bases removed from V and 9 bases from J, the gap between germline ends came to 15 bases. Per germline, CDR1 LGHNA and CDR2 YSLEER. This CDR3 is 14 amino acids long.